A single sample is the source of the 20 T cell receptor beta chains below, sequenced in a study of T cells after posttransplantation cyclophosphamide. Clones were sequenced by immunoSEQ multiplex PCR, and TCRdb holds only the in-frame ones, with some missing. The sample contains roughly 30,000 clones, around nine tenths of which appear only once. Source material: PBMCs. These receptors were obtained from a woman in her thirties or forties with a blood cancer, CMV-positive, and with a related stem cell donor.

In DNA form, the CDR3 reads TGTGCCAGCAGCTTGAGGGACACTGAAGCTTTCTTT. Its protein is CASSLRDTEAFF. The chain has TRBV13 and TRBJ1-1; the D is unclear. Deletions cut 3 bases from V and 3 bases from J, with 5 bases between. The germline CDR1 and CDR2 sequences are PRHDT and FYEKMQ (reference sequence). The CDR3 runs 12 residues.

The chain has TRBV28 and TRBJ2-2; the match to TRBD1 covers 10 bases. The CDR3 runs to 14 residues. Germline CDR1 reads MDHEN; CDR2 reads SYDVKM. The V and J ends lost 6 bases and 6 bases, in that order; junction bases with no gene match: 4. This CDR3 reads CASRRTGGAGELFF. As DNA, the CDR3 is TGTGCCAGCAGGCGGACAGGGGGAGCCGGGGAGCTGTTTTTT.

V gene TRBV5-6 combines with J gene TRBJ1-2; D gene unclear. The germline V gene encodes CDR1 SGHDT and CDR2 YYEEEE. Trimming removed 4 bases from V and 3 bases from J, with 16 bases in between. The CDR3 runs to 15 residues. CDR3 amino acids: CASSPGRVGDYGYTF. CDR3 nucleotides: TGTGCCAGCAGCCCGGGGAGGGTGGGTGACTATGGCTACACCTTC.

The chain links TRBV12-5 to TRBJ2-3; a possible D gene is TRBD2 (6 bases). The CDR3 is 15 residues long. From germline, CDR1 is LGHNT and CDR2 FRNRAP. Trimming took off 7 bases at V and 2 bases at J, with 16 bases between the two ends. CDR3: CASVPWDSSTDTQYF. CDR3 coding DNA: TGTGCTAGTGTACCCTGGGACTCCTCCACAGATACGCAGTATTTT.

Concerning this clone: In the same sample, other DNA sequences code for this CDR3. The chain uses TRBV2 and TRBJ1-1, with 8 bases matching TRBD1. The J segment lost 4 bases and the V segment lost 3 bases, leaving 4 bases of the junction unmatched. The CDR3 is made up of 14 amino acids. In germline, CDR1 is SNHLY, CDR2 FYNNEI. The CDR3 DNA sequence: TGTGCCAGCAGTGATCAGGGGGCAGGCACTGAAGCTTTCTTT. The encoded protein is CASSDQGAGTEAFF.

The chain couples TRBV7-9 to TRBJ1-2, with D perhaps TRBD1 (5 bases). Germline V gene lookup returns CDR1 SEHNR and CDR2 FQNEAQ (reference sequence). V was shortened by 1 base and J by 8 bases, with 29 bases between the two germline ends. The CDR3 runs 19 residues. The CDR3 bases are TGTGCCAGCAGCTTAGTTCACCCGGCTGACCGGGGGGGAGGCTTAGGCTACACCTTC. This translates into CASSLVHPADRGGGLGYTF.

The genes are TRBV28 and TRBJ2-7, with 9 bases matching TRBD2. V lost 3 bases, J lost 4 bases, and 7 bases stayed unmatched. This CDR3 is 15 amino acids long. Germline V gene data show CDR1 as MDHEN and CDR2 as SYDVKM. CDR3 in amino acids: CASSFLAGGIYEQYF. CDR3 DNA: TGTGCCAGCAGTTTCCTGGCGGGGGGGATTTACGAGCAGTACTTC.

V is TRBV6-1 and J is TRBJ2-1, with 7 bases aligning to TRBD1. From germline, CDR1 is MNHNS and CDR2 SASEGT. The V and J ends lost 8 bases and 12 bases, in that order; junction bases with no gene match: 13. The CDR3 spans 13 residues. CDR3 bases: TGTGCCAGCCCGGGACAGCAGATGATGCGGCAGTTCTTC. It yields the protein CASPGQQMMRQFF.

The V call is TRBV28, the J call TRBJ2-1; D remains ambiguous. Germline CDR1 and CDR2: MDHEN and SYDVKM. The V gene lost 5 bases and the J gene lost 9 bases, with 14 bases spanning the gap. CDR3 size: 13 residues. CDR3: CASSDFGVGEQFF. In DNA form, the CDR3 reads TGTGCCAGCAGTGACTTCGGTGTTGGTGAGCAGTTCTTC. Based on the CDR3 plus reference TRBV28 and TRBJ2-1, the full variable domain is DVKVTQSSRYLVKRTGEKVFLECVQDMDHENMFWYRQDPGLGLRLIYFSYDVKMKEKGDIPEGYSVSREKKERFSLILESASTNQTSMYLCASSDFGVGEQFFGPGTRLTVL.

This clone has only one observation. The chain uses TRBV18 and TRBJ2-7; TRBD2 aligns across 8 bases. With V trimmed by 2 bases and J by 2 bases, 5 bases remained unmatched. The CDR3 length is 15 residues. Germline V gene sequence: CDR1 KGHSH, CDR2 LQKENI. The CDR3 nucleotides read TGTGCCAGCTCACCAGGGGCGGGGGGTACCTACGAGCAGTACTTC. Amino acids: CASSPGAGGTYEQYF.

This CDR3 is CASSQAREFAPLHF. The CDR3 DNA sequence: TGCGCCAGCAGCCAAGCTCGGGAATTCGCACCCCTCCACTTT. V usage is TRBV4-3 and J usage is TRBJ1-6, with D unclear. Trimming left V 1 base short and J 11 bases short, with 12 bases between. This CDR3 has 14 amino acids. Germline loops: CDR1 LGHNA, CDR2 YSLEER.

This clone was counted only a few times. The chain employs TRBV2 and TRBJ1-5; D unresolved. CDR1 is SNHLY, CDR2 FYNNEI, per germline. The CDR3 totals 14 residues. Trimming pared 6 bases from V and 3 bases from J, leaving 12 bases between. CDR3 loop: CASSAGSYNQPQHF. CDR3 DNA sequence: TGTGCCAGCAGCGCCGGGTCCTACAATCAGCCCCAGCATTTT.

This sequence joins TRBV9 and TRBJ2-1; 7 bases align to TRBD2. The germline gives CDR1 SGDLS, CDR2 YYNGEE. Unmatched junction bases numbered 13, after V lost 6 bases and J lost 4 bases. CDR3 length: 16 residues. CDR3 bases: TGTGCCAGCACCACCCCGGGACTACTACTATACAATGAGCAGTTCTTC. It specifies CASTTPGLLLYNEQFF.

V usage is TRBV27 and J usage is TRBJ1-2; D gene ambiguous. This CDR3 contains 13 residues. The V gene's germline CDR1 is MNHEY and CDR2 SMNVEV (reference sequence). V lost 4 bases, J lost 6 bases, and 12 bases lay in between. CDR3 protein: CASSSGKRDGYTF. The CDR3 DNA follows: TGTGCCAGCAGTTCGGGAAAGAGGGATGGCTACACCTTC.

V and J are TRBV10-3 and TRBJ1-6, with 9 bases lining up with TRBD1. Germline CDR1 reads ENHRY; CDR2 reads SYGVKD. Losses at the gene ends were 6 bases for V and 5 bases for J; bases not matched to a gene: 8. This CDR3 has 16 amino acids. The CDR3 is CAISASGTGNNSPLHF. The CDR3 DNA reads TGTGCCATCAGCGCCTCCGGGACAGGGAATAATTCACCCCTCCACTTT.

This chain uses TRBV27 with TRBJ1-6, with 8 bases lining up with TRBD1. This CDR3 contains 15 residues. V lost 5 bases, J lost 3 bases, and 3 bases stayed unmatched. From germline, CDR1 is MNHEY and CDR2 SMNVEV (reference sequence). This chain's CDR3 is CASSLGQGYNSPLHF. In DNA form, the CDR3 reads TGTGCCAGCAGTCTCGGACAGGGCTATAATTCACCCCTCCACTTT.

The chain carries TRBV7-9 and TRBJ1-1; tentative D call: TRBD1 (6 bases). This CDR3 has 14 residues. Germline CDR1 reads SEHNR; CDR2 reads FQNEAQ (reference sequence). The V end was cut by 1 base, the J end by 5 bases, with 11 bases between. The CDR3 loop reads CASSLDRERTEAFF. The CDR3, as DNA: TGTGCCAGCAGCTTAGACAGGGAAAGGACTGAAGCTTTCTTT. The variable domain in full, with the rest retrieved from reference TRBV7-9 and TRBJ1-1, is DTGVSQNPRHKITKRGQNVTFRCDPISEHNRLYWYRQTLGQGPEFLTYFQNEAQLEKSRLLSDRFSAERPKGSFSTLEIQRTEQGDSAMYLCASSLDRERTEAFFGQGTRLTVV.

The chain carries TRBV7-9 and TRBJ2-3; the D gene is possibly TRBD1 (5 bases). This CDR3 spans 15 amino acids. CDR1 SEHNR and CDR2 FQNEAQ come from the germline V gene (reference sequence). The V and J ends lost 1 base and 3 bases respectively, with 11 bases between them. This CDR3 reads CASSLGRVGTDTQYF. DNA of the CDR3: TGTGCCAGCAGCTTAGGCAGGGTAGGGACAGATACGCAGTATTTT.

The chain is built from TRBV5-6 and TRBJ2-5; D is possibly TRBD1 (6 bases). From germline, CDR1 is SGHDT and CDR2 YYEEEE. Trimming stripped 2 bases from V and 4 bases from J, with 9 bases between. This CDR3 is built from 13 residues. CDR3 residues: CASSLQGLETQYF. CDR3 coding DNA: TGTGCCAGCAGCTTACAGGGATTAGAGACCCAGTACTTC.

This clone was detected a few times. The gene calls are TRBV2 and TRBJ2-2; possible D gene TRBD1, 5 bases. V dropped 10 bases and J dropped 6 bases, with 18 bases sitting between them. From germline, CDR1 is SNHLY and CDR2 FYNNEI. The CDR3 is made up of 14 amino acids. CDR3 DNA sequence: TGTGCCACCTCTCGTCTCCCAGGGTCCGGGGAGCTGTTTTTT. The encoded protein is CATSRLPGSGELFF. Full variable domain (outside the CDR3, taken from reference TRBV2 and TRBJ2-2): EPEVTQTPSHQVTQMGQEVILRCVPISNHLYFYWYRQILGQKVEFLVSFYNNEISEKSEIFDDQFSVERPDGSNFTLKIRSTKLEDSAMYFCATSRLPGSGELFFGEGSRLTVL.